This TCR beta chain came from a study of cytomegalovirus exposure and HLA in healthy donors. This clone has only one observation. This sample includes further DNA sequences coding for the same CDR3. V lost 5 bases to trimming and J lost 0 bases, with 17 bases between them. The germline gives CDR1 SEHNR, CDR2 FQNEAQ (reference sequence). The CDR3 is made up of 16 amino acids. It was with 60 Vbeta and 13 Jbeta primers that the PCR ran. Data came from immunoSEQ multiplex PCR; TCRdb stores just in-frame clones and leaves some out. Counted here are 120,000 to 150,000 clones, 60% to 85% occurring once; the ten biggest clones make up over 2.5%.

What was sequenced was PBMCs. The chain employs TRBV7-9 and TRBJ2-7; D unresolved. The clonotype originates from a man between 40 and 49 years old in good health and CMV-seropositive. The CDR3 reads CASSHPNSYLSYEQYF. CDR3 DNA sequence: TGTGCCAGCAGCCACCCCAACAGTTATCTCTCCTACGAGCAGTACTTC.